This T cell receptor (beta chain) was identified in a study of blood T cell repertoires in COVID-19. On the study more broadly: Some COVID-19 samples were acute and others convalescent; all came from the United States, Italy and Spain.

The repertoire was sequenced with immunoSEQ multiplex PCR; TCRdb's copy has only in-frame clones and lacks some. The sample carries 200,000 to 250,000 clones, more than 80% recorded once. The Seattle patients, enrolled during active infection, were followed longitudinally. The CDR3 covers 16 residues. CDR1 and CDR2 from the germline V gene are SGHVS and FQNEAQ. V shed 0 bases and J 4 bases; nucleotides not matched to a gene: 5. This clone was recorded once. V and J are TRBV7-8 and TRBJ1-5; TRBD1 aligns across 8 bases. Source material: peripheral blood. This clonotype was obtained from an elderly woman with COVID-19, enrolled during active disease. DNA for the CDR3: TGTGCCAGCAGCTTAGCGTGGGGGACAGGTAATCAGCCCCAGCATTTT. It codes for CASSLAWGTGNQPQHF.